The present T cell receptor (beta chain) was sequenced within a study of shared clonotypes between healthy human individuals. Profiling relied on immunoSEQ multiplex PCR, and the TCRdb table lists in-frame clones only, not all of them. Of about 2.3 million clones detected, approximately 90% appear once; the ten largest clones hold 0.3% to 0.4%. The split of CD4+ cells yielded CD45RA+ naive and CD45RA-negative memory subsets. The V segment lost 4 bases and the J segment 3 bases; nucleotides outside the gene matches: 8. CDR3 length equals 16 residues. Germline CDR1 SGHKS, CDR2 YYEKEE (reference sequence).

This chain links TRBV5-5 with TRBJ2-2; 8 bases are a match to TRBD2. Sequenced sample: naive CD4+ T cells from PBMCs. Subset in this sample: CD45RA+ positively selected. This receptor was obtained from a man between 18 and 35 years old in good health. Some clones in this sample may be carry-over from other donors' samples. This chain's CDR3 is CASSRQAGVDTGELFF. In DNA form, the CDR3 reads TGTGCCAGCAGCCGACAAGCGGGAGTGGACACCGGGGAGCTGTTTTTT.